These 10 T cell receptor beta chains share one sample of origin, sequenced in a study of T cells in Graves' hyperthyroidism and ophthalmopathy. Amplification targeted TCR beta CDR3 regions from RNA transcripts. HTBI primers were employed in a first-round RT-PCR of the TCR CDR3. A single record per CDR3 protein comes from TCRdb applying MiXCR to the multiplex PCR reads. The sample has a few hundred thousand distinct CDR3 sequences; 15% to 18% are singletons. Material for sequencing was blood. These receptors were taken from a woman younger than 45 with Graves' hyperthyroidism.

This clonotype was seen a handful of times. CDR3 residues: CASSPRDRLNEQFF. The CDR3 bases are TGTGCCAGCAGCCCCCGGGACAGGCTCAATGAGCAGTTCTTC. V is TRBV7-6 and J is TRBJ2-1, with 8 bases identical to TRBD1. Germline-derived CDR1 and CDR2 are SGHVS and FNYEAQ. CDR3 length equals 14 residues. V shed 5 bases, J shed 6 bases, and the junction held 6 bases outside the gene matches.

This clonotype was counted at least ten times. This chain links TRBV4-2 with TRBJ2-5; 13 bases map to TRBD2. The CDR3 has 19 residues. Germline assignment: CDR1 LGHNA and CDR2 YNFKEQ. V shed 3 bases, J shed 5 bases, and the junction held 15 bases outside the gene matches. CDR3 in amino acids: CASSHGTSGTTDAGETQYF. The CDR3 coding sequence is TGTGCCAGCAGCCATGGGACTAGCGGGACGACGGATGCGGGTGAGACCCAGTACTTC.

The sample holds many counts of this clonotype. V and J are TRBV6-1 and TRBJ1-2; D is unresolved. Germline V gene data show CDR1 as MNHNS and CDR2 as SASEGT. V lost 1 base and J lost 4, with 13 bases in between. This CDR3 region has 15 residues. The CDR3 DNA sequence: TGTGCCAGCAGTGAAGATCCGAGGCCCTCCTATGGCTACACCTTC. This codes for CASSEDPRPSYGYTF.

This clonotype has ten or more counts. The chain uses TRBV13 and TRBJ2-7; D might be TRBD1 or TRBD2, each matching 6 bases. The germline V and J ends were trimmed by 5 bases and 4 bases, with 18 bases remaining between them. The V gene's germline CDR1 is PRHDT and CDR2 FYEKMQ (reference sequence). This CDR3 region has 15 residues. CDR3 bases: TGTGCCAGCAGCGTGTCGACTAGGGGGTTTTACGAGCAGTACTTC. As protein: CASSVSTRGFYEQYF.

This clonotype was detected a few times. The chain joins TRBV30 to TRBJ1-1; unclear D gene. The CDR3 consists of 11 residues. The V gene's germline CDR1 is GTSNPN and CDR2 SVGIG (reference sequence). Trimming stripped 8 bases from V and 1 base from J, with 8 bases between. The CDR3 bases are TGTGCCCTCACAGAGAACACTGAAGCTTTCTTT. This sequence encodes CALTENTEAFF.

This clonotype has a handful of counts. V and J are TRBV19 and TRBJ2-3; 7 positions match TRBD1. Germline CDR1 LNHDA, CDR2 SQIVND (reference sequence). There are 14 residues in the CDR3. J was trimmed by 4 bases and V by 5 bases; bases with no gene match: 6. Here the CDR3 reads CASSVGTDPDTQYF. CDR3 in DNA: TGTGCCAGTAGTGTTGGGACAGACCCAGATACGCAGTATTTT.

At least ten counts were recorded for this clonotype. This rearrangement joins TRBV2 to TRBJ2-2, with TRBD1 as a possible D gene (5 bases). The CDR3 consists of 14 residues. The ends were cut back, 4 bases at V and 6 bases at J, with 12 bases in the middle. The V gene's germline CDR1 is SNHLY and CDR2 FYNNEI. The DNA of the CDR3 is TGTGCCAGCAGTGTTGGCAGGGCTGCCGGGGAGCTGTTTTTT. This codes for CASSVGRAAGELFF.

This clonotype was observed a few times. This chain links TRBV7-3 with TRBJ1-2; tentative D call: TRBD1 (6 bases). The CDR3 length is 13 residues. Between the trimmed V and J ends, which lost 4 bases and 8 bases, there was a span of 14 bases. CDR1 is SGHTA and CDR2 is FQGTGA in the germline V gene. The CDR3 here is CASSYPGGRGYTF. The DNA of the CDR3 is TGTGCCAGCAGCTACCCGGGGGGCAGGGGCTACACCTTC. The whole variable domain, filled in from reference TRBV7-3 and TRBJ1-2, reads GAGVSQTPSNKVTEKGKYVELRCDPISGHTALYWYRQSLGQGPEFLIYFQGTGAADDSGLPNDRFFAVRPEGSVSTLKIQRTERGDSAVYLCASSYPGGRGYTFGSGTRLTVV.

This clonotype was found many times. The chain employs TRBV18 and TRBJ1-1; no firm D call. Germline values: CDR1 KGHSH, CDR2 LQKENI. V was cut by 3 bases and J by 4 bases, with 9 bases left in between. This CDR3 region has 13 residues. The CDR3 protein is CASSPQMGTEAFF. In nucleotides, the CDR3 is TGTGCCAGCTCACCCCAGATGGGCACTGAAGCTTTCTTT. The full variable domain, completed using reference TRBV18 and TRBJ1-1, is NAGVMQNPRHLVRRRGQEARLRCSPMKGHSHVYWYRQLPEEGLKFMVYLQKENIIDESGMPKERFSAEFPKEGPSILRIQQVVRGDSAAYFCASSPQMGTEAFFGQGTRLTVV.

This clonotype occurred a few times. The genes are TRBV20-1 and TRBJ2-5; 7 bases fit TRBD2. CDR3 length: 14 residues. Germline V gene data show CDR1 as DFQATT and CDR2 as SNEGSKA (reference sequence). After removal of 3 bases from V and 5 bases from J, the junction contained 9 bases not matched to a gene. This CDR3 reads CSASSTAGDETQYF. Here the CDR3 DNA reads TGCAGTGCTAGTTCAACGGCGGGGGATGAGACCCAGTACTTC.